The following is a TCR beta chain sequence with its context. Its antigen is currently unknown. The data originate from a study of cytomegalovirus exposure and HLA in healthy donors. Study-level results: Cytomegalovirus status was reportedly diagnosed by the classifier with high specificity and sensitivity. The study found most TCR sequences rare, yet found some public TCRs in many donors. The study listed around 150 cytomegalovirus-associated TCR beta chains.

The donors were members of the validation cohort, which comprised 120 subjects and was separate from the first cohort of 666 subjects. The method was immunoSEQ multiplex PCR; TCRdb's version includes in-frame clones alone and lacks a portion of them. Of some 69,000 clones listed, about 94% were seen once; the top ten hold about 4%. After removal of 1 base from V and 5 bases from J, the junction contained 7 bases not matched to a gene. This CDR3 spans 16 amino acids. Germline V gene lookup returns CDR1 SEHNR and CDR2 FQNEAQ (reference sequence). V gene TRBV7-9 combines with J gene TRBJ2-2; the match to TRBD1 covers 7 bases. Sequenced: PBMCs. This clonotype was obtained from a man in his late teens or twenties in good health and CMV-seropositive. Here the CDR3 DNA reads TGTGCCAGCAGCTTAGGAGGGGGCCAAGGAACCGGGGAGCTGTTTTTT. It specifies CASSLGGGQGTGELFF. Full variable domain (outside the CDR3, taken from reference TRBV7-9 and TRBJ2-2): DTGVSQNPRHKITKRGQNVTFRCDPISEHNRLYWYRQTLGQGPEFLTYFQNEAQLEKSRLLSDRFSAERPKGSFSTLEIQRTEQGDSAMYLCASSLGGGQGTGELFFGEGSRLTVL.